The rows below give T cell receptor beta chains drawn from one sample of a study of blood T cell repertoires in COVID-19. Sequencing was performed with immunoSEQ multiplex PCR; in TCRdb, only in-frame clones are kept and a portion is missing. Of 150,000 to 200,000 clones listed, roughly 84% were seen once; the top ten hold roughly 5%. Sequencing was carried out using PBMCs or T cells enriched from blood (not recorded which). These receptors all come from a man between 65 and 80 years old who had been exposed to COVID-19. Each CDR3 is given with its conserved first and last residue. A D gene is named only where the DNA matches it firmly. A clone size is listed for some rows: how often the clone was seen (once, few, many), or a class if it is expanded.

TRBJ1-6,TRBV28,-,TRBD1,TGTGCCAGCAGTTTACCCCCAGGGGGAAGTTCACCCCTCCACTTT,CASSLPPGGSSPLHF
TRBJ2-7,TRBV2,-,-,TGTGCCAGCACGAGCAGCGTGGAGAGAGAGCAGTACTTC,CASTSSVEREQYF
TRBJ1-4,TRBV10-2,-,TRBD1,TGCGCCAGCAGTGGACAGGGGAGGGAAAAACTGTTTTTT,CASSGQGREKLFF
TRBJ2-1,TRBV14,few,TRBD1,TGTGCCAGCAGCAAAAGGACAGGAACCTACAATGAGCAGTTCTTC,CASSKRTGTYNEQFF
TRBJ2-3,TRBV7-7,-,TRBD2,TGTGCCAGCAGCTCCCTTAGCGGGAGGAGGACAGATACGCAGTATTTT,CASSSLSGRRTDTQYF
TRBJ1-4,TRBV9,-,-,TGTGCCAGCAGCGCCGTTCAGGGTTTTACTAATGAAAAACTGTTTTTT,CASSAVQGFTNEKLFF
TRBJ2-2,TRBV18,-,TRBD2,TGTGCCAGCTCCGTCGGGAGGGTCCTGGTGAGCACCGGGGAGCTGTTTTTT,CASSVGRVLVSTGELFF
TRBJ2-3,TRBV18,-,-,TGTGCCAGCTCACTCTTAGGGAAGGGGAGCACAGATACGCAGTATTTT,CASSLLGKGSTDTQYF
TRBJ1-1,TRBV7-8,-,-,TGTGCCAGCAGCTTAGGGCTGGACACTGAAGCTTTCTTT,CASSLGLDTEAFF
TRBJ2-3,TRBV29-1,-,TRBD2,TGCAGCGTTGAACGGCCTAGCGGGAGGGCGGCAGATACGCAGTATTTT,CSVERPSGRAADTQYF
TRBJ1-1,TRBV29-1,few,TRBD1,TGCAGCGTGGGACAGGGTACCGGCACTGAAGCTTTCTTT,CSVGQGTGTEAFF
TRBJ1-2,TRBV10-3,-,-,TGTGCCATCATGACAGTACCGGGGGAGGAGGGACCTTTCTATGGCTACACCTTC,CAIMTVPGEEGPFYGYTF
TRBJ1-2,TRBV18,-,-,TGTGCCAGCTCACCTACTACGGTAAACTATGGCTACACCTTC,CASSPTTVNYGYTF
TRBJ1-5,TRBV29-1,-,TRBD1,TGCAGCGTCCTAGACAGGGGAGGGAATCAGCCCCAGCATTTT,CSVLDRGGNQPQHF